What follows are 15 T cell receptor beta chains derived from one specimen sequenced in a study of blood T cell repertoires in COVID-19. Data came from immunoSEQ multiplex PCR; TCRdb stores just in-frame clones and leaves some out. In the table there are more than 70,000 clones, around 83% of which are singletons. The sequenced sample was peripheral blood. The receptor set was obtained from a woman in her 70s with acute or convalescent COVID-19.

This clone appeared a few times. This sequence joins TRBV27 and TRBJ2-7; TRBD1 is a possible D gene (6 bases). This CDR3 contains 14 residues. Trimming removed 2 bases at V and 3 bases at J, with 11 bases between. Germline V gene lookup returns CDR1 MNHEY and CDR2 SMNVEV (reference sequence). In DNA form, the CDR3 reads TGTGCCAGCAGTTTAAACGGACAGAGCTACGAGCAGTACTTC. Its translation is CASSLNGQSYEQYF.

The CDR3 sequence: CASSLDGTGDNQPQHF. CDR3 DNA sequence: TGCGCCAGCAGCTTGGATGGGACAGGAGACAATCAGCCCCAGCATTTT. The rearrangement links TRBV5-1 to TRBJ1-5, with 8 bases matching TRBD1. The J segment lost 3 bases and the V segment lost 0 bases, leaving 5 bases of the junction unmatched. This CDR3 is built from 16 residues. Germline-derived CDR1 and CDR2 are SGHRS and YFSETQ.

The chain recombines TRBV5-6 with TRBJ2-1; maybe TRBD2 (6 bases). The ends were cut back, 0 bases at V and 10 bases at J, with 14 bases in the middle. The CDR3 consists of 14 residues. Per germline, CDR1 SGHDT and CDR2 YYEEEE. As DNA, the CDR3 is TGTGCCAGCAGCTTGGCCGGAACGCGGGGCGAGCAGTTCTTC. This translates into CASSLAGTRGEQFF.

This chain links TRBV18 with TRBJ1-2, with D perhaps matching TRBD1 (6 bases). Deletions cut 6 bases from V and 5 bases from J, with 16 bases between. The CDR3 has 14 residues. Per germline, CDR1 KGHSH and CDR2 LQKENI. CDR3 coding DNA: TGTGCCAGCTCTCTCGGTTTCGGACAGTATGGCTACACCTTC. Protein: CASSLGFGQYGYTF.

The V and J genes are TRBV2 and TRBJ2-7; tentatively, D is TRBD1 (5 bases). Deletions cut 6 bases from V and 5 bases from J, with 17 bases between. Germline assignment: CDR1 SNHLY and CDR2 FYNNEI. The CDR3 runs to 14 residues. For the CDR3, the DNA is TGTGCCAGCAGCAGACAGAGTGGAACAAACGAGCAGTACTTC. Residues: CASSRQSGTNEQYF.

This clone has just a few counts. V is TRBV5-1 and J is TRBJ1-6, with TRBD1 identical over 7 bases. Germline CDR1 reads SGHRS; CDR2 reads YFSETQ. The V and J ends lost 4 bases and 3 bases, in that order; junction bases with no gene match: 7. This CDR3 spans 16 amino acids. The CDR3 bases are TGCGCCAGCAGCCCTGGGACAGCGCGCTATAATTCACCCCTCCACTTT. It translates to CASSPGTARYNSPLHF.

The chain joins TRBV5-4 to TRBJ1-2, with D perhaps TRBD1 (5 bases). The germline CDR1 and CDR2 sequences are SGHNT and YYREEE (reference sequence). V lost 1 base, J lost 5 bases, and 9 bases lay in between. This CDR3 has 13 residues. The CDR3 here is CASSLSQGYGYTF. In nucleotides, the CDR3 is TGTGCCAGCAGCTTGTCGCAGGGTTATGGCTACACCTTC.

V is TRBV4-2 and J is TRBJ2-7; 7 bases fit TRBD1. Trimming removed 0 bases from V and 0 bases from J; junction bases left unmatched: 5. Germline V gene data show CDR1 as LGHNA and CDR2 as YNFKEQ. CDR3 length: 16 amino acids. CDR3 sequence reads: CASSQEDRVSSYEQYF. In DNA form, the CDR3 reads TGTGCCAGCAGCCAAGAAGACAGGGTAAGCTCCTACGAGCAGTACTTC.

This chain joins TRBV6-1 and TRBJ1-2; 12 bases match TRBD1. J was trimmed by 4 bases and V by 2 bases; bases with no gene match: 5. Germline lookup yields CDR1 MNHNS and CDR2 SASEGT. This CDR3 is built from 16 residues. CDR3 bases: TGTGCCAGCAGTGAACTGGGACAGGGGGCTCTCTATGGCTACACCTTC. As protein: CASSELGQGALYGYTF.

V and J are TRBV24-1 and TRBJ2-1; the match to TRBD1 covers 7 bases. The CDR3 is 16 amino acids. V dropped 5 bases and J dropped 5; count of bases not matched to a gene: 11. Germline V gene lookup returns CDR1 KGHDR and CDR2 SFDVKD. The CDR3 bases are TGTGCCACCAGTGGTGGAACAGGGGAGTATCACAATGAGCAGTTCTTC. It yields the protein CATSGGTGEYHNEQFF.

V usage is TRBV5-1 and J usage is TRBJ2-1; 8 bases map to TRBD2. The germline V gene encodes CDR1 SGHRS and CDR2 YFSETQ. There are 15 residues in the CDR3. Germline trimming cut 2 bases from V and 3 bases from J; bases unmatched to any gene: 4. Here the CDR3 DNA reads TGCGCCAGCAGCTTTAGCGGGGATAACTACAATGAGCAGTTCTTC. Its protein product is CASSFSGDNYNEQFF.

The chain has TRBV30 and TRBJ2-2, with a possible D match to TRBD2 (5 bases). The V and J ends lost 5 bases and 5 bases respectively, with 9 bases between them. The germline V gene encodes CDR1 GTSNPN and CDR2 SVGIG (reference sequence). The CDR3 is 12 amino acids. CDR3 bases: TGTGCCTGGGCGGGTGAGACCGGGGAGCTGTTTTTT. Translating it yields CAWAGETGELFF.

The rearrangement uses TRBV6-1 and TRBJ1-6; no clear D gene. Germline values: CDR1 MNHNS, CDR2 SASEGT. Between the trimmed V and J ends, which lost 0 bases and 7 bases, there was a span of 10 bases. The CDR3 sequence is 15 residues long. CDR3 protein: CASSEASRNNSPLHF. Written as DNA, the CDR3 is TGTGCCAGCAGTGAAGCGTCCAGAAACAATTCACCCCTCCACTTT.

V is TRBV2 and J is TRBJ1-1, with 9 bases aligning to TRBD1. V gave up 6 bases and J gave up 6 bases; unmatched junction bases: 14. The CDR3 is 16 amino acids. CDR1 SNHLY and CDR2 FYNNEI come from the germline V gene. This CDR3 is CASSQFGTGLVAEAFF. In DNA form, the CDR3 reads TGTGCCAGCAGCCAATTTGGGACAGGGCTAGTAGCTGAAGCTTTCTTT.

This chain connects TRBV3-1 (or the pseudogene TRBV3-2) to TRBJ2-7, with 11 bases matching TRBD1. The germline V gene encodes CDR1 LGHDT and CDR2 YNNKEL (reference sequence). The CDR3 contains 16 residues. The trim removed 8 bases at V and 5 bases at J, leaving 14 bases unmatched. Here the CDR3 DNA reads TGTGCCAGCGCCCGGGACAGGGGGATTCAGGTAGACGAGCAGTACTTC. Translating gives CASARDRGIQVDEQYF.